This T cell receptor beta chain was sequenced for a study of blood T cell repertoires in COVID-19 (dated by TCRdb to about 2020). For context, the study as a whole: Collaborator samples came from the United States, Italy and Spain and covered acute and convalescent phases of COVID-19. Where available, HLA class I and class II types were obtained from metadata supplied by the sample provider rather than from assay-based typing. The repertoires were made available in a free public database intended to serve as a resource for research on the immune response to SARS-CoV-2. Sample metadata almost always included a de-identified subject ID, COVID-19 status, age in years and sex. The prospective study material was composed of cDNA or gDNA derived from T cells, B-cell-depleted T cells, or PBMCs. The dataset comprised deeply sampled blood TCRbeta repertoires from subjects exposed to, actively infected with, or recovered from COVID-19. Samples were obtained from the ongoing ImmuneRACE study (first 160 participants) and from 1,254 subjects provided by 6 global collaborators. General conclusions and limits of the study: The quantity of clinical and demographic metadata differed by source and by participant and was supplied without curation.

Samples from volunteer blood donors who had recovered from COVID-19 were contributed by a second Seattle source. Collaborating institutions collected whole blood in K2EDTA tubes following their own protocols. Collaborator samples were shipped for TCRbeta analysis as frozen whole blood, isolated PBMCs, or DNA extracted from either sample type. TCRbeta CDR3 regions were amplified from genomic DNA using the immunoSEQ Assay, a bias-controlled multiplex PCR. The original pipeline was this. The number of nucleated cells in each sample was estimated by amplification of reference gene primers within the assay. To quantify the absolute abundance of each unique TCRbeta CDR3 rearrangement, sequence reads were collapsed and filtered. For each sample, productive Simpson clonality was calculated by taking the square root of Simpson's diversity index across productive rearrangements. Sourced from immuneACCESS, this table was stored by TCRdb with only in-frame sequences that have V and J called. A share of the clones is absent; for the studies checked, an unresolved V gene accounts for under half, and the remainder has no known explanation. V and J calls plus clone size are reproduced from that table; the DNA served to infer D and trimming. This sample has 200,000 to 250,000 clones in its table, and more than 70% of those were observed once. 2.1% of the sample rests with the top ten.

Of note for this clone: The antigen it binds to is not known. No base-level quality is on record; no much larger clone is a single base apart.

Looking up the germline V gene yields CDR1 MGHRA and CDR2 YSYEKL. Including cysteine and phenylalanine, the CDR3 has 16 amino acids. Just CDR3 DNA is preserved here, 48 bases in frame from base 1. Trimming takes 3 bases from V and 7 bases from J, and the germline ends sit 16 bases apart. The source material was peripheral blood. The clonotype was recovered from a woman aged 40 to 49 who had recovered from COVID-19. The rearranged segments are TRBV4-1 and TRBJ1-6; TRBD1 is perhaps the D gene, given 5 matching bases. Read as DNA, the sequence is TGCGCCAGCAGCCACCCACAGGCGGGGAGGAATTCACCCCTCCACTTT. This yields the protein CASSHPQAGRNSPLHF.